The rows below give T cell receptor beta chains drawn from one sample of a study of blood T cell repertoires in COVID-19. TCRdb's table, derived via immunoSEQ multiplex PCR, lists solely in-frame clones and lacks some. This table holds 150,000 to 180,000 clones, 76% found once. Sequencing was carried out using peripheral blood. The origin of the receptors is a woman older than 75 with acute or convalescent COVID-19. Each CDR3 is given with its conserved first and last residue. The size entry is marked missing in some rows and otherwise reads once, few, many or a size class.

>14|-|TRBJ2-7|TRBV11-2
CASSPGHSSYEQYF
>13|-|TRBJ1-1|TRBV18
CASSPDGGTEAFF
>17|-|TRBJ1-2|TRBV5-5
CASSLLRDSHFNYGYTF
>20|once|TRBJ2-3|TRBV4-3
CASSQDGVQRGRASTDTQYF
>15|-|TRBJ2-1|TRBV11-3
CASSFGGDAYNEQFF
>14|few|TRBJ1-1|TRBV5-1
CASSGTGKNTEAFF
>14|once|TRBJ2-7|TRBV10-2
CASSESWGPYEQYF
>13|few|TRBJ2-3|TRBV12-3/TRBV12-4
CASSRLARDTQYF
>14|-|TRBJ1-6|TRBV2
CASSGTGKSSPLHF
>15|-|TRBJ1-6|TRBV27
CASSTQMTGGSPLHF
>15|-|TRBJ2-3|TRBV11-3
CASSTGTSETDTQYF
>14|few|TRBJ1-2|TRBV25-1
CASSDATTNYGYTF
>13|-|TRBJ1-4|TRBV6-5
CASTRSFNEKLFF
>14|once|TRBJ1-1|TRBV18
CASSRAGLNTEAFF
>12|-|TRBJ1-2|TRBV24-1
CATSQGIGGYTF
>13|-|TRBJ2-7|TRBV4-2
CASSQELAYEQYF
>14|-|TRBJ2-1|TRBV18
CASSPPAPPHEQFF
>15|-|TRBJ2-1|TRBV5-1
CASREDNPPRNEQFF
>13|-|TRBJ2-7|TRBV6-5
CASRATASYEQYF
>15|-|TRBJ2-3|TRBV7-2
CASSPRTQVADTQYF
>13|-|TRBJ2-5|TRBV6-5
CASRDRVRETQYF
>14|-|TRBJ1-1|TRBV9
CASSVERGAERPFF
>15|-|TRBJ1-1|TRBV3-1/TRBV3-2
CASSLWTGGRPEAFF
>15|-|TRBJ1-6|TRBV6-5
CASSYSHPSNSPLHF
>14|-|TRBJ1-1|TRBV5-1
CASSSEQGVTEAFF
>16|once|TRBJ2-1|TRBV24-1
CATSGPSAGDHNEQFF
>11|-|TRBJ1-1|TRBV2
CASREGPEAFF
>11|-|TRBJ1-1|TRBV30
CAWDTYTEAFF
>14|-|TRBJ1-1|TRBV3-1/TRBV3-2
CASSHGGIYTEAFF
>16|once|TRBJ2-3|TRBV7-6
CASSLGASGTTDTQYF
>14|-|TRBJ2-3|TRBV5-1
CASSLERNQDTQYF
>18|-|TRBJ2-1|TRBV7-2
CASSLTSGGVSSYNEQFF
>15|-|TRBJ1-1|TRBV30
CAWSAGENMNTEAFF
>14|-|TRBJ2-2|TRBV5-1
CASLPSENTGELFF
>14|-|TRBJ1-2|TRBV6-6
CASSSRDRQGGYTF
>12|-|TRBJ1-2|TRBV5-8
CASSRSGAGYTF
>18|-|TRBJ2-7|TRBV5-1
CASSLGTGSATGSYEQYF
>17|-|TRBJ2-5|TRBV5-4
CASSLGGIGGIGETQYF
>14|-|TRBJ2-7|TRBV7-2
CASSLGLGGGEQYF
>13|-|TRBJ1-4|TRBV30
CAWSVQTYEKLFF
>18|once|TRBJ2-5|TRBV19
CASSHRGLAGFNQETQYF
>16|-|TRBJ2-5|TRBV3-1/TRBV3-2
CASSQEDRTGEETQYF
>17|-|TRBJ1-6|TRBV7-9
CASSLPPAGQGDSPLHF
>14|-|TRBJ1-5|TRBV2
CASSRDYSNQPQHF
>16|-|TRBJ1-2|TRBV10-3
CAISEGSGGNNYGYTF
>14|-|TRBJ2-3|TRBV9
CASSPRPTGGPTGW
>19|-|TRBJ2-5|TRBV7-9
CASSWLAGTSGRRAETQYF
>14|-|TRBJ2-7|TRBV30
CAWSVGLAGAEQYF
>16|-|TRBJ1-3|TRBV3-1/TRBV3-2
CASSQGVEGTGNTIYF
>18|-|TRBJ2-1|TRBV19
CASSIGLAGVVSYNEQFF
>12|-|TRBJ2-5|TRBV7-7
CASSLNKETQYF
>15|once|TRBJ1-2|TRBV29-1
CSVEALGGSFYGYTF
>15|-|TRBJ1-5|TRBV6-1
CASNPGQGFNQPQHF
>12|-|TRBJ2-7|TRBV14
CASSQVANEQYF
>14|once|TRBJ1-2|TRBV28
CASRLMTGGYGYTF
>16|once|TRBJ2-7|TRBV27
CASSLSAAYPKYGQYF
>17|-|TRBJ2-1|TRBV5-4
CASSRGGGTAPSDEQFF
>12|-|TRBJ1-5|TRBV7-2
CATGPGGQPQHF
>13|-|TRBJ1-2|TRBV7-6
CASSETGFYGYTF
>14|-|TRBJ2-1|TRBV7-9
CASSPGISPDEQFF